These T cell receptor beta chains were read from a single sample in a study of T cell responses to AZD1222 COVID-19 vaccine. Sequencing was performed with immunoSEQ multiplex PCR; in TCRdb, only in-frame clones are kept and a portion is missing. The table lists around 160,000 clones, around 91% of them singletons. Material: peripheral blood, obtained on day 0 of AZD1222 vaccination. These receptors came from an adult in good health. Each CDR3 is given with its conserved first and last residue. Each record gives: clone size, J gene, V gene, D gene, CDR3 protein, CDR3 DNA. The D gene is left open where the match is weak. Part of the rows lack a size; the others show once, few, many or a class for expanded clones.

. | TRBJ2-1 | TRBV10-2 | . | CASSDWDVESYNEQFF | TGCGCCAGCAGTGATTGGGACGTCGAGAGCTACAATGAGCAGTTCTTC
. | TRBJ2-6 | TRBV5-5 | TRBD1 | CASSLEGAPGANVLTF | TGTGCCAGCAGCTTGGAGGGGGCGCCTGGGGCCAACGTCCTGACTTTC
. | TRBJ2-7 | TRBV20-1 | . | CSASFWPHYEQYF | TGCAGTGCTAGTTTCTGGCCCCACTACGAGCAGTACTTC
. | TRBJ1-1 | TRBV6-1 | . | CASSDAAQWGGSYTEAFF | TGTGCCAGCAGTGACGCGGCACAGTGGGGGGGGAGTTACACTGAAGCTTTCTTT
. | TRBJ2-2 | TRBV7-3 | TRBD2 | CASSLGTSGGPGELFF | TGTGCCAGCAGCCTCGGGACTAGCGGGGGGCCCGGGGAGCTGTTTTTT
. | TRBJ1-2 | TRBV6-5 | . | CASPFEGVYGYTF | TGTGCCAGCCCCTTCGAAGGGGTTTATGGCTACACCTTC
. | TRBJ1-2 | TRBV7-9 | . | CASSLSDGYYGYTF | TGTGCCAGCAGCTTATCGGACGGGTACTATGGCTACACCTTC
. | TRBJ2-3 | TRBV13 | TRBD1 | CASGSATGAGDTQYF | TGTGCCAGCGGGTCAGCGACAGGGGCCGGAGATACGCAGTATTTT
once | TRBJ2-1 | TRBV10-2 | TRBD2 | CASSLAGANEQFF | TGCGCCAGCAGTCTAGCGGGAGCAAATGAGCAGTTCTTC
. | TRBJ2-7 | TRBV7-8 | . | CASSTQTGPFSYEQYF | TGTGCCAGCTCGACCCAGACAGGACCTTTCTCCTACGAGCAGTACTTC
. | TRBJ2-2 | TRBV6-2/TRBV6-3 | . | CASSPNGVDTGELFF | TGTGCCAGCAGCCCGAATGGGGTCGACACCGGGGAGCTGTTTTTT
. | TRBJ1-6 | TRBV4-2 | . | CASSYMDGSSYNSPLHF | TGTGCCAGCAGCTACATGGACGGAAGCTCCTATAATTCACCCCTCCACTTT
. | TRBJ2-3 | TRBV9 | . | CASSVASTDTQYF | TGTGCCAGCAGCGTAGCGAGCACAGATACGCAGTATTTT
. | TRBJ2-4 | TRBV23-1 | . | CASSQSPLRLAKNIQYF | TGCGCCAGCAGTCAATCACCGTTGAGATTAGCCAAAAACATTCAGTACTTC
once | TRBJ1-3 | TRBV13 | . | CASSLGGTGNTIYF | TGTGCCAGCAGCTTAGGAGGGACTGGAAACACCATATATTTT
. | TRBJ1-1 | TRBV4-1 | . | CASTSIGGETEAFF | TGCGCCAGCACCTCGATCGGGGGGGAGACTGAAGCTTTCTTT
. | TRBJ2-1 | TRBV7-3 | . | CASRTTGEGYNEQFF | TGTGCCAGCAGGACAACAGGAGAGGGATACAATGAGCAGTTCTTC
. | TRBJ2-1 | TRBV2 | TRBD2 | CASRIGLAGENEQFF | TGTGCCAGCAGGATAGGACTAGCGGGAGAGAATGAGCAGTTCTTC
. | TRBJ2-7 | TRBV5-4 | . | CASSSSPYEQYF | TGTGCCAGCAGCTCGAGCCCCTACGAGCAGTACTTC
once | TRBJ2-6 | TRBV24-1 | . | CATSDLGGWGSAGANVLTF | TGTGCCACCAGTGATTTGGGAGGGTGGGGGTCTGCTGGGGCCAACGTCCTGACTTTC
. | TRBJ2-2 | TRBV4-3 | . | CASSPTGPAGELFF | TGCGCCAGCAGCCCCACTGGGCCAGCCGGGGAGCTGTTTTTT
once | TRBJ2-3 | TRBV4-3 | . | CASSRRTGLSTDTQYF | TGCGCCAGCAGCCGACGGACGGGACTTAGCACAGATACGCAGTATTTT
. | TRBJ1-5 | TRBV19 | TRBD1 | CASSMGVDRANQPQHF | TGTGCCAGTAGTATGGGGGTGGACAGGGCCAATCAGCCCCAGCATTTT
. | TRBJ1-6 | TRBV19 | TRBD1 | CASSLGTGDNSPLHF | TGTGCCAGTAGTCTCGGGACAGGGGATAATTCACCCCTCCACTTT
. | TRBJ2-3 | TRBV14 | . | CASSQSRGTDTQYF | TGTGCCAGCAGCCAATCGCGGGGCACAGATACGCAGTATTTT
many | TRBJ1-5 | TRBV10-3 | . | CATTLSGGSNQPQHF | TGTGCCACCACTCTATCGGGAGGGAGCAATCAGCCCCAGCATTTT
. | TRBJ1-2 | TRBV4-2 | . | CASSPTGSNYGYTF | TGTGCCAGCAGCCCGACAGGATCTAACTATGGCTACACCTTC
. | TRBJ2-2 | TRBV28 | . | CASSHPGTGPDGELFF | TGTGCCAGCAGCCACCCCGGAACAGGGCCAGACGGGGAGCTGTTTTTT
. | TRBJ1-3 | TRBV4-3 | . | CASSPRRVPDSGNTIYF | TGCGCCAGCAGTCCCAGACGGGTCCCAGATTCTGGAAACACCATATATTTT
many | TRBJ1-1 | TRBV6-5 | . | CASSYYLTQPNTEAFF | TGTGCCAGCAGTTACTATCTGACACAACCGAACACTGAAGCTTTCTTT
. | TRBJ2-1 | TRBV24-1 | . | CATMGSSNNEQFF | TGTGCCACCATGGGATCTTCGAACAATGAGCAGTTCTTC
. | TRBJ2-1 | TRBV7-9 | TRBD1 | CASSLIGQGLYEQFF | TGTGCCAGCAGCTTGATCGGACAGGGATTGTATGAGCAGTTCTTC
. | TRBJ2-5 | TRBV7-3 | . | CASSFLTTRCQETQYF | TGTGCCAGCAGCTTTTTAACTACACGCTGCCAAGAGACCCAGTACTTC
. | TRBJ2-5 | TRBV18 | . | CASSPGPRQETQYF | TGTGCCAGCTCACCGGGACCGCGACAAGAGACCCAGTACTTC
once | TRBJ2-7 | TRBV10-3 | TRBD1 | CAISGTGLYEQYF | TGTGCCATCTCCGGGACAGGTCTCTACGAGCAGTACTTC
. | TRBJ1-1 | TRBV5-6 | . | CASSLDSDTEAFF | TGTGCCAGCAGCCTGGATTCGGACACTGAAGCTTTCTTT
. | TRBJ2-4 | TRBV25-1 | . | CASHNSQGPKNIQYF | TGTGCCAGCCATAATTCACAGGGACCCAAAAACATTCAGTACTTC
. | TRBJ2-2 | TRBV7-3 | TRBD1 | CASSPRGTANTGELFF | TGTGCCAGCAGCCCCCGAGGGACAGCGAACACCGGGGAGCTGTTTTTT
. | TRBJ1-4 | TRBV28 | . | CASSLDNEKLFF | TGTGCCAGCAGTTTAGATAATGAAAAACTGTTTTTT
. | TRBJ2-1 | TRBV19 | . | CASSIRAYNEQFF | TGTGCCAGTAGTATTAGGGCATACAATGAGCAGTTCTTC
. | TRBJ2-3 | TRBV10-3 | . | CAASKGWTDTQYF | TGTGCCGCAAGTAAGGGTTGGACAGATACGCAGTATTTT
. | TRBJ2-1 | TRBV4-3 | . | CASSQSGQQGEQFF | TGCGCCAGCAGCCAATCAGGGCAACAGGGTGAGCAGTTCTTC